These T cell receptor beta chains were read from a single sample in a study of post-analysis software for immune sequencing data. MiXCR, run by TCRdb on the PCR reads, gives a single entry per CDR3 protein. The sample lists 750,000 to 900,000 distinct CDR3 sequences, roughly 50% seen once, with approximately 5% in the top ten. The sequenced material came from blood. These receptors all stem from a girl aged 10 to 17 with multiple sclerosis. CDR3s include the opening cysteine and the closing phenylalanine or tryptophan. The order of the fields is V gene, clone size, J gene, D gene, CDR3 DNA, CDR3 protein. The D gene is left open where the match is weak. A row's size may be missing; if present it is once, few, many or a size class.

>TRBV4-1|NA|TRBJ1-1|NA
TGCGCCAGCAGCCAATCCAGCGGCGGCACTGAAGCTTTCTTT
CASSQSSGGTEAFF
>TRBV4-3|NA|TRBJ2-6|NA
TGCGCCAGCAGCCAACACAGGGAGCCCGGGGCCAACGTCCTGACTTTC
CASSQHREPGANVLTF
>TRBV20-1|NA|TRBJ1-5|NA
TGCAGTGCTAGTCCGGTGAATCAGCCCCAGCATTTT
CSASPVNQPQHF
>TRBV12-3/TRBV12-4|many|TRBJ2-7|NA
TGTGCCAGCCGGGGGCTCTACGAGCAGTACTTC
CASRGLYEQYF
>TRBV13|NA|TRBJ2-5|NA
TGTGCCAGCAGCTTAACCCCGGGCTTCCAAGAGACCCAGTACTTC
CASSLTPGFQETQYF
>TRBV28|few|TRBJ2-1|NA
TGTGCCAGCAGTTCGGACTTTTTTAGCTCCTACAATGAGCAGTTCTTC
CASSSDFFSSYNEQFF
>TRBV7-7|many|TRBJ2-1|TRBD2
TGTGCCAGCAGCCCGGGACTAGCGGGAGGTAATGAGCAGTTCTTC
CASSPGLAGGNEQFF
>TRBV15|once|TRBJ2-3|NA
TGTGCCACCAGCAGAGATCGAGGAGGGGATACGCAGTATTTT
CATSRDRGGDTQYF
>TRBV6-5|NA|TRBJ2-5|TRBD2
TGTGCCAGCAAAACGTGGGCTAGCGGGGAAGAGACCCAGTACTTC
CASKTWASGEETQYF
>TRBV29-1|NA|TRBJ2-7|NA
TGCAGCGTTGAATCTAGGGGGGAGACCTACGAGCAGTACTTC
CSVESRGETYEQYF
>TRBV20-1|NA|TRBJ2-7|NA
TGCAGTGCTAGGGGGTGGACCCTCATCTACGAGCAGTACTTC
CSARGWTLIYEQYF
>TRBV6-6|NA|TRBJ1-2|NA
TGTGCCAGCAGCCCTCAGGGCGACTATGGCTACACCTTC
CASSPQGDYGYTF
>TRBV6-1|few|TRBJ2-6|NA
TGTGCCAGCAGTGAGGGTGGAGGCTCTGGGGCCAACGTCCTGACTTTC
CASSEGGGSGANVLTF
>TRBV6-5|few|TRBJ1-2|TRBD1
TGTGCCAGCAGTTACGCTCCGGGACAGTCTGACTATGGCTACACCTTC
CASSYAPGQSDYGYTF
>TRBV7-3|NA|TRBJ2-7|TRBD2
TGTGCCAGCAGCACAATAAGCGGGAGCTACGAGCAGTACTTC
CASSTISGSYEQYF
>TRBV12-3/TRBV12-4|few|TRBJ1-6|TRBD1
TGTGCCAGCAGTTGGGACCCCGGGACAGGGAATTCACCCCTCCACTTT
CASSWDPGTGNSPLHF
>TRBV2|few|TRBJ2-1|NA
TGTGCCAGCCAACCCCCGGGACAAGCCACCTACAATGAGCAGTTCTTC
CASQPPGQATYNEQFF
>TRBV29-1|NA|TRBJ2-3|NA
TGCAGCGCGGACCCCTCGGGGGATACGCAGTATTTT
CSADPSGDTQYF
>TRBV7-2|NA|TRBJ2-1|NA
TGTGCCAGCAGCTCCGGGCGGGCCCCGGCAGGTGAGCAGTTCTTC
CASSSGRAPAGEQFF
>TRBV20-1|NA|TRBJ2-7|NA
TGCAGTGCTAGAGGAGGCCAGAGCTCCTACAATGAGCAGTACTTC
CSARGGQSSYNEQYF
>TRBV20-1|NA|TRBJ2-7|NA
TGCAGTGCTAGAGATAGCTTGTCGGGGGATCTTAGCTACGAGCAGTACTTC
CSARDSLSGDLSYEQYF
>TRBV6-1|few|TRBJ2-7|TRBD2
TGTGCCAGCAGCAGACTAGCGGGTGAACGTAACTCCTACGAGCAGTACTTC
CASSRLAGERNSYEQYF
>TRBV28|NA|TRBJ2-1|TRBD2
TGTGCCAGCAGTCGACCGACTAAGCGGGAGGAGCAGTTCTTC
CASSRPTKREEQFF
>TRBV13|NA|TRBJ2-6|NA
TGTGCCAGCAGCCCTCCTCCTGGGGCCAACGTCCTGACTTTC
CASSPPPGANVLTF
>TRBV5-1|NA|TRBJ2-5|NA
TGCGCCAGCAGCTTGGCCAGAGTTGAAGAGACCCAGTACTTC
CASSLARVEETQYF
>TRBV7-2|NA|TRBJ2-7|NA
TGTGCCAGCAGCTTCACAGGGGAGGGCGAGCAGTACTTC
CASSFTGEGEQYF
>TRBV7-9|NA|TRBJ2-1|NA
TGTGCCAGCAGACCGCCGACGGCCGGGGGACAGACGTACAATGAGCAGTTCTTC
CASRPPTAGGQTYNEQFF
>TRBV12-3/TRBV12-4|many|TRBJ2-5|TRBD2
TGTGCCAGCAGTTTAACTAGCGGCCAAGAGACCCAGTACTTC
CASSLTSGQETQYF
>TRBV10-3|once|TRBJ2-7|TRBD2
TGTGCCATCAGTGGCGCTCTAGCGGGACTATCCTACGAGCAGTACTTC
CAISGALAGLSYEQYF
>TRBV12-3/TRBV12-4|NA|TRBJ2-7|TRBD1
TGTGCCAGCAGCACAGGGGATACCTACGAGCAGTACTTC
CASSTGDTYEQYF
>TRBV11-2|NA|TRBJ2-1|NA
TGTGCCAGCAGCCCTCAGGTGGAATACAATGAGCAGTTCTTC
CASSPQVEYNEQFF
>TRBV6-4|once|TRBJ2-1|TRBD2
TGTGCCAGCAGCGTTCTAGCGGGAGTTAACAATGAGCAGTTCTTC
CASSVLAGVNNEQFF
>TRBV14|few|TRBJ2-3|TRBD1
TGTGCCAGCAGCTCCCTACAGGGGGCGGTTGATACGCAGTATTTT
CASSSLQGAVDTQYF
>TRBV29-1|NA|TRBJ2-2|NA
TGCAGCGCTGAGGTGGCCGGGGAGCTGTTTTTT
CSAEVAGELFF
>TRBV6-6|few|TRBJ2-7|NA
TGTGCCAGCCGGACGGGGCGGTACGAGCAGTACTTC
CASRTGRYEQYF
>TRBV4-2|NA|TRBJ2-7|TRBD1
TGTGCCAGCAGCCAAGAGTTGGACAGGGTCTACGAGCAGTACTTC
CASSQELDRVYEQYF
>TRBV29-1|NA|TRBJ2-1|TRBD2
TGCAGCGTTGATAGTACTAGCGGGGGATCCTACAATGAGCAGTTCTTC
CSVDSTSGGSYNEQFF
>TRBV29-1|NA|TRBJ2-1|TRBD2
TGCAGCGTTTTTGGGAGACGGGAGGCCAATGAGCAGTTCTTC
CSVFGRREANEQFF
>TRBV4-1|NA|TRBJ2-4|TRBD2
TGCGCCAGCAGCCAAGATCGGGCGGGAGTCGCCAAAAACATTCAGTACTTC
CASSQDRAGVAKNIQYF
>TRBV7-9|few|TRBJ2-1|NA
TGTGCCAGCAGCCCTAAGCCCAGGGTAAGCAATGAGCAGTTCTTC
CASSPKPRVSNEQFF
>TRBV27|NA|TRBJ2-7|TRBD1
TGTGCCAGCAGTCTGGGACAGAGTCGGAACGAGCAGTACTTC
CASSLGQSRNEQYF
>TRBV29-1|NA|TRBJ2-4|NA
TGCAGCGTTGAGGCAGGAAACATTCAGTACTTC
CSVEAGNIQYF
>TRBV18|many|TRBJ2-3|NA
TGTGCCAGCTCACCACCGGTGATTTCCCATGGCACAGATACGCAGTATTTT
CASSPPVISHGTDTQYF
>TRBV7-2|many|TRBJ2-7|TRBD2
TGTGCCAGCAGCCTACCCGGGCTAGCGGGAGTCGAGCAGTACTTC
CASSLPGLAGVEQYF
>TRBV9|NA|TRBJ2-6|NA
TGTGCCAGCAGCCTCGACAGCCTCTCTGGGGCCAACGTCCTGACTTTC
CASSLDSLSGANVLTF
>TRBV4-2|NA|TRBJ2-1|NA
TGTGCCAGCAGCCAAGCCGGGTTAATGGATGAGCAGTTCTTC
CASSQAGLMDEQFF
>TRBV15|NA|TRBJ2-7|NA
TGTGCCACCAGCAGAGAACTCTGGCGGAGCTCCTACGAGCAGTACTTC
CATSRELWRSSYEQYF
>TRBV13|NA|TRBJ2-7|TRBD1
TGTGCCAGCAGCTTAAGCCTACAGGGGTACGAGCAGTACTTC
CASSLSLQGYEQYF
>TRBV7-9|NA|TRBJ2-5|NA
TGTGCCAGCAGCCCCCCAATAGAGTTAGAGACCCAGTACTTC
CASSPPIELETQYF
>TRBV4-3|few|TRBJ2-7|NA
TGCGCCAGCAGCCAAGACCGGAGGGGAGGTGTCGAGCAGTACTTC
CASSQDRRGGVEQYF
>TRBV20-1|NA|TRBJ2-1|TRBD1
TGCGGCTTGGGCAGCGGGACAGGGAATGAGCAGTTCTTC
CGLGSGTGNEQFF
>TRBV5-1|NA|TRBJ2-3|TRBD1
TGCGCCAGCAGCTTCGGTAGGGACAGGGCCAGCACAGATACGCAGTATTTT
CASSFGRDRASTDTQYF